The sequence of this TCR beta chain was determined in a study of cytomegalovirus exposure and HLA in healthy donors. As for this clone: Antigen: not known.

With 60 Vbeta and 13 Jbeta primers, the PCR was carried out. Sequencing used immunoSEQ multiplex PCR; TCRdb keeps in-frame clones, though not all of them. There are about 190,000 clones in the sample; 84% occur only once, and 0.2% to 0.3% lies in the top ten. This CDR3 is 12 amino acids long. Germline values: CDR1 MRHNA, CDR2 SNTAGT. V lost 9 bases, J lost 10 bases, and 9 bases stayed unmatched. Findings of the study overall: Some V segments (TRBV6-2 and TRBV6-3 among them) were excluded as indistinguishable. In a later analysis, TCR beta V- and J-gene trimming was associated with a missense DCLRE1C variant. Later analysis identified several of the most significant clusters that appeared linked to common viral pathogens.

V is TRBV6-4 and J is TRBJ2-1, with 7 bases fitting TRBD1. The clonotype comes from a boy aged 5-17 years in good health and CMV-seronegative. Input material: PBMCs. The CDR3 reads CARTGQSLEQFF. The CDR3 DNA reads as TGTGCCAGGACAGGGCAAAGTCTGGAGCAGTTCTTC.